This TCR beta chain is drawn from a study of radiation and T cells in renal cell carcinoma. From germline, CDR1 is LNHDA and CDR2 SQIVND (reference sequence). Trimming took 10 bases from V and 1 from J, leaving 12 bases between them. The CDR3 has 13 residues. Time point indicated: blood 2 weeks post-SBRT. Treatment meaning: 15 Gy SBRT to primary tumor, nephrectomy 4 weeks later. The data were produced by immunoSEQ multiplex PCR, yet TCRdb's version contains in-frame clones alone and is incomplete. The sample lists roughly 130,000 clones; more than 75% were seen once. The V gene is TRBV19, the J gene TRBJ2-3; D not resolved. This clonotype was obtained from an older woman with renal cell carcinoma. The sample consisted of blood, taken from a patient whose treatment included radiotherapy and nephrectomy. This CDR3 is CATSFQGTDTQYF. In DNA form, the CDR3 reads TGTGCCACCTCTTTTCAAGGCACAGATACGCAGTATTTT.